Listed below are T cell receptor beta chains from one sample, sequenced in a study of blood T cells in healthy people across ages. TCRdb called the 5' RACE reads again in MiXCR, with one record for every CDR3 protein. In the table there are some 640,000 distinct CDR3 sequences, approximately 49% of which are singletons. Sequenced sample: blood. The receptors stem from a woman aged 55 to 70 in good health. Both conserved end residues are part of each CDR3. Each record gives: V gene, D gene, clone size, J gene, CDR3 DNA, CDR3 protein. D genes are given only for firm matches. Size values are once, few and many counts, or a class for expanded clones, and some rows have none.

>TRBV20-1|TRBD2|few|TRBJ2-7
TGCAGTGCTAGCTGGGGAGGGAATAACTACGAGCAGTACTTC
CSASWGGNNYEQYF
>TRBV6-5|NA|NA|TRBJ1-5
TGTGCCAGCAGCCTTATCAATGGTCAGCCCCAGCATTTT
CASSLINGQPQHF
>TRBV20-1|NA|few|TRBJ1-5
TGCAGTGCTGCTCCCGGTGTTTACGGTGGAGGGAGCAATCAGCCCCAGCATTTT
CSAAPGVYGGGSNQPQHF
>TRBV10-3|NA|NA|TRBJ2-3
TGTGCCATCAGTGAGACCACAGATACGCAGTATTTT
CAISETTDTQYF
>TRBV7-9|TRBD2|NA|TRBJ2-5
TGTGCCAGCAGCACGGGACTAGCGGGCCCATGGGAAGAGACCCAGTACTTC
CASSTGLAGPWEETQYF
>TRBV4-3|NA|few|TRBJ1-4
TGCGCCAGCAGCCAAGATCTGGGCAGAGAGACTAATGAAAAACTGTTTTTT
CASSQDLGRETNEKLFF
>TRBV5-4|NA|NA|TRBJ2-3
TGTGCCAGCAGCTTTATGGCGGGGACGAACACAGATACGCAGTATTTT
CASSFMAGTNTDTQYF
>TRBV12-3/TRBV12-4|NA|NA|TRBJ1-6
TGTGCCAGCAGCCCTACACAGGGAGCAAATTCACCCCTCCACTTT
CASSPTQGANSPLHF
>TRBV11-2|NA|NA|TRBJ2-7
TGTGCCAGCAGCAGTTATGGGGGGGCGAGCGAGCAGTACTTC
CASSSYGGASEQYF
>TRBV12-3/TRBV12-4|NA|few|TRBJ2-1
TGTGCCAGCAGTCTCGTGGGAGGACCGTTCTTC
CASSLVGGPFF
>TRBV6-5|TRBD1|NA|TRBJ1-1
TGTGCCAGCAGTTATGTTCCGGGACAGGGGGCTCCTGAAGCTTTCTTT
CASSYVPGQGAPEAFF
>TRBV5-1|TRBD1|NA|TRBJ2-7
TGCGCCAGCAGCTTGGCCGTGGGTCAGGGGGCAATCTACGAGCAGTACTTC
CASSLAVGQGAIYEQYF
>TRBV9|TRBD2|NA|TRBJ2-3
TGTGCCAGCAGTAGGACTAGCCGCACAGATACGCAGTATTTT
CASSRTSRTDTQYF
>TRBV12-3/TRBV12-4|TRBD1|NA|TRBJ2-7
TGTGCCAGCAGTTTATCTCCACACAGGGGTAGCGAGCAGTACTTC
CASSLSPHRGSEQYF